This T cell receptor (beta chain) was captured by sequencing in a study of shared clonotypes between healthy human individuals. Study-wide context: Per donor, three plates held CD4 naive cells, three held CD4 memory, two held CD8 naive and one held CD8 memory. Findings and caveats of the study: The represented genetic and exposure-history diversity was limited by the small number of donors.

The naive CD8 population came from CD45RO-negative cells selected for CCR7, without terminally differentiated effector memory CD45RA+ cells. Germline V gene sequence: CDR1 MNHEY, CDR2 SVGAGI. The length of the CDR3 is 15 residues. As regards this clone: Its antigen is unknown. At one boundary the junction diverges from the germline segment, which might be a read error.

Using immunoSEQ multiplex PCR, the repertoire was profiled, and TCRdb retains in-frame clones only, with some absent. The sample yields around 610,000 clones, about 96% seen once. The V gene is TRBV6-5, the J gene TRBJ1-5; a weak D match, TRBD1 (5 bases). This receptor was obtained from a woman in her twenties or thirties in good health. Material for sequencing was naive CD8+ T cells sorted from blood. This CDR3 reads CASSYSEAGLQPQHF. The CDR3 DNA is TGTGCTAGCAGTTACTCGGAAGCAGGGCTCCAGCCCCAGCATTTT.